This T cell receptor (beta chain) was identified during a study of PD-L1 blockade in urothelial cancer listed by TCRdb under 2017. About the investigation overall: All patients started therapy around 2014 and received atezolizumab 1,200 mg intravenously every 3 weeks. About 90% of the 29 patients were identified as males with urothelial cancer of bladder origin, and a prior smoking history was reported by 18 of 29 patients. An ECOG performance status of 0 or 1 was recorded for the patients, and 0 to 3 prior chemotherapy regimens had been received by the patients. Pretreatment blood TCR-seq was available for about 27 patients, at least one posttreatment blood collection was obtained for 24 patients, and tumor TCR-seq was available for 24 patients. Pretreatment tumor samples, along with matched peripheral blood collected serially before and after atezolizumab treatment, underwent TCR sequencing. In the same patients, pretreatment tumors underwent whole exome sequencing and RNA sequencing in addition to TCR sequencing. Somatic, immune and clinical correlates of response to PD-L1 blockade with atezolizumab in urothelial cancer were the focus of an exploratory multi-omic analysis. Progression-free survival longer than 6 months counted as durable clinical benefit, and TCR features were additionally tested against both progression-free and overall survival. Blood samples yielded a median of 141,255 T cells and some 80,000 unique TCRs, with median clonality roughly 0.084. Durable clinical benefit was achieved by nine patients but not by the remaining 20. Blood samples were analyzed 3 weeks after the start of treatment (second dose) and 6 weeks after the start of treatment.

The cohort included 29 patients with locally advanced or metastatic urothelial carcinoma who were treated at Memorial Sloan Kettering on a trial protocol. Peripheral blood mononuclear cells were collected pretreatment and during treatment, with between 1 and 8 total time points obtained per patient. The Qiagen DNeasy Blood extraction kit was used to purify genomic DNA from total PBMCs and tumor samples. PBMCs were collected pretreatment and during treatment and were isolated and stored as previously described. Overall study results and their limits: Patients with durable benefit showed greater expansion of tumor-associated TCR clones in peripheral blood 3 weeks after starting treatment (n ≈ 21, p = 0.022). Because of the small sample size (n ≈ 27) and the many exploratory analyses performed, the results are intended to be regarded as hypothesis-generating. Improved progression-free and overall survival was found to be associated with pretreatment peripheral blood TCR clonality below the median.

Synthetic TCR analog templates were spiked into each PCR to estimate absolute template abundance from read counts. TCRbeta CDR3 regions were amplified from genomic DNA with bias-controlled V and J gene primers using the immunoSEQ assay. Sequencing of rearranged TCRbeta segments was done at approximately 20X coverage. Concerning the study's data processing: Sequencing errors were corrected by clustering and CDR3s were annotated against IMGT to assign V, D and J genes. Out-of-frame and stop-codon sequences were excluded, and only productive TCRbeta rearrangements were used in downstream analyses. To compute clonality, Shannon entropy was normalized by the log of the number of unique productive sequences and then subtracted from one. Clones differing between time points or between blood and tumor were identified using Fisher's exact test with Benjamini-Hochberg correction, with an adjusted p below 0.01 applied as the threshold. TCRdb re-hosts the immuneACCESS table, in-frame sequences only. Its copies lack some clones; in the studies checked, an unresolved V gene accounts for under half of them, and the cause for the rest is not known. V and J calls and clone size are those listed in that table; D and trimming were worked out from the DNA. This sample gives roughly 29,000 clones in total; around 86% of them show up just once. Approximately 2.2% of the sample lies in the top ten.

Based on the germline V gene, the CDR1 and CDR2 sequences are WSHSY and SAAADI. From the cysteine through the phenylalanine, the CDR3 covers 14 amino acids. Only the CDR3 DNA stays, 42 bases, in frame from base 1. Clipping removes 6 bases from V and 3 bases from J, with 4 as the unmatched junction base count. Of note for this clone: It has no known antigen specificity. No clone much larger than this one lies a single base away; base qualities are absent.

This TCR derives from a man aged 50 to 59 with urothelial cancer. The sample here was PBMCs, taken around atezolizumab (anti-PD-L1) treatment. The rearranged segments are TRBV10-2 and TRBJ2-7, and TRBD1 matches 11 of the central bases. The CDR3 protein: CASSPGTGGYEQYF. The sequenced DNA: TGCGCCAGCAGCCCCGGGACAGGGGGCTACGAGCAGTACTTC.